This TCR beta chain is from a study of Graves' ophthalmopathy and Graves' hyperthyroidism. Study overall: Being free of ophthalmopathy for 18 months of follow-up defined stable hyperthyroidism. Study results and limitations: Detected in blood as well were most expanded thyroid clonotypes with frequency above 0.001.

For repertoire sequencing, the TCR beta CDR3 regions were amplified from RNA transcripts. Following a first-round RT-PCR that used HTBI primers, a second-round multiplex PCR was carried out. Each CDR3 protein gets one entry after TCRdb re-called the multiplex PCR reads with MiXCR. Among a few hundred thousand distinct CDR3 sequences, roughly 39% were seen once, and the ten largest hold 4% to 5%. This clonotype was observed at least ten times. The antigen is not known. Looked up from germline, CDR1 is WSHSY and CDR2 is SAAADI. The J segment lost 8 bases and the V segment lost 2 bases, leaving 7 bases of the junction unmatched. The CDR3 extends over 15 amino acids.

V usage is TRBV10-2 and J usage is TRBJ1-3; 9 bases agree with TRBD1. The clonotype was recovered from an adult man with Graves' hyperthyroidism. Input material: peripheral blood or thyroid tissue (not recorded which). Here the CDR3 reads CASSEVDRGTDTIYF. DNA for the CDR3: TGCGCCAGCAGTGAGGTGGACAGGGGAACGGACACCATATATTTT.